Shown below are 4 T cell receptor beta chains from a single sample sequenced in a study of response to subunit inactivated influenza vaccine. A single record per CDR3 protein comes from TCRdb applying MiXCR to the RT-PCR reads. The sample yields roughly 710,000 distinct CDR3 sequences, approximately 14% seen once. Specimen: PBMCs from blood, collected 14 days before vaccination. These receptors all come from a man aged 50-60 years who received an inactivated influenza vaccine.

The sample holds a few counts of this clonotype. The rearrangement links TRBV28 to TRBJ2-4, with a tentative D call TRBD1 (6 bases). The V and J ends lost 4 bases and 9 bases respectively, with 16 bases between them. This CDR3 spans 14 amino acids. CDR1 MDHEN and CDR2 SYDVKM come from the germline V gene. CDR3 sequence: CASSSNTGYRIQYF. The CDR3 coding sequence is TGTGCCAGCAGTTCAAATACAGGGTACCGCATTCAGTACTTC.

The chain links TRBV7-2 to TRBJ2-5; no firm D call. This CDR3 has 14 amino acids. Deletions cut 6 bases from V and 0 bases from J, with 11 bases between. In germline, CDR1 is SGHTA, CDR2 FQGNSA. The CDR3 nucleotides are TGTGCCAGCAGTAGAGTGGGATACCAAGAGACCCAGTACTTC. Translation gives CASSRVGYQETQYF.

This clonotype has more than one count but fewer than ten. In nucleotides, the CDR3 is TGTGCCAGCAGCACTCAGGGGTTGGAGTACGAGCAGTACTTC. Its translation is CASSTQGLEYEQYF. V usage is TRBV5-5 and J usage is TRBJ2-7, with D tentatively TRBD1 (6 bases). V lost 4 bases and J 4 bases, leaving 15 bases between the germline ends. This CDR3 has 14 amino acids. Per the germline V gene, CDR1 is SGHKS and CDR2 is YYEKEE (reference sequence).

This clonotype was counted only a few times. CDR3 region: CSARPRTSGSLPDTQYF. CDR3 nucleotide sequence: TGCAGTGCTAGACCTCGAACTAGCGGGAGCTTGCCAGATACGCAGTATTTT. The rearrangement links TRBV20-1 to TRBJ2-3; 11 nucleotides agree with TRBD2. This CDR3 is 17 amino acids long. The junction had 11 bases not matched to a gene; V was cut back by 2 bases and J by 4 bases. Germline values: CDR1 DFQATT, CDR2 SNEGSKA (reference sequence).